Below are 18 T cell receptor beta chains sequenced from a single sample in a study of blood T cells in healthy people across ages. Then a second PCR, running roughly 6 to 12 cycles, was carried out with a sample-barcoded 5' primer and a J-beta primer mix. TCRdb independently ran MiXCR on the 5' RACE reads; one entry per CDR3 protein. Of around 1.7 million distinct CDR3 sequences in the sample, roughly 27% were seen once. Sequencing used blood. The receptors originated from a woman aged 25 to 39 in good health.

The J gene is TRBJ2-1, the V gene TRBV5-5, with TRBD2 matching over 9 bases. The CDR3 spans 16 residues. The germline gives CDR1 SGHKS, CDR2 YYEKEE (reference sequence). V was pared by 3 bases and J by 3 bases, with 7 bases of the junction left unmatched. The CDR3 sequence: CASSWRASGVYNEQFF. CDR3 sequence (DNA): TGTGCCAGCAGCTGGCGGGCTAGCGGGGTCTACAATGAGCAGTTCTTC.

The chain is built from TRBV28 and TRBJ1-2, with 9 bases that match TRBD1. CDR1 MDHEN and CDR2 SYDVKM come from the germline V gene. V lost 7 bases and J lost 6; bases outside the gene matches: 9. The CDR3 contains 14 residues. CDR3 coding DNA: TGTGCCAGCAACCTATCCGGGACAGGGCATGGCTACACCTTC. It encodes CASNLSGTGHGYTF.

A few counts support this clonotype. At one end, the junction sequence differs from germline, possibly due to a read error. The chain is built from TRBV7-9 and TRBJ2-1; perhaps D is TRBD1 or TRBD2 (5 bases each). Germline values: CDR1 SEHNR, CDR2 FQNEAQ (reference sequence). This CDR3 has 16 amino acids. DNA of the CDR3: TGTGCCCGCAGACCGAAAGGGACGGCACCCTACAATGAGCAGTTCTTC. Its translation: CARRPKGTAPYNEQFF.

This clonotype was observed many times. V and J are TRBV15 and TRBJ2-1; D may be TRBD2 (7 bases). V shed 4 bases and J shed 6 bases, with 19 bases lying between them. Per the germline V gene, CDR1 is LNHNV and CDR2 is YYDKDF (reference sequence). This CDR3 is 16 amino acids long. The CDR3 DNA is TGTGCCACCAGCACTTTCGGGGGGCCAGGCGTCAATGAGCAGTTCTTC. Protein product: CATSTFGGPGVNEQFF.

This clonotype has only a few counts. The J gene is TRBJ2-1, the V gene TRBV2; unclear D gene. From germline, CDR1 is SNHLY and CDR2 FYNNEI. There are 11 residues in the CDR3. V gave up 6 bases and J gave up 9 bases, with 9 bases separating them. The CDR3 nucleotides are TGTGCCAGCAGGAGACTGACTGAGCAGTTCTTC. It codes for CASRRLTEQFF.

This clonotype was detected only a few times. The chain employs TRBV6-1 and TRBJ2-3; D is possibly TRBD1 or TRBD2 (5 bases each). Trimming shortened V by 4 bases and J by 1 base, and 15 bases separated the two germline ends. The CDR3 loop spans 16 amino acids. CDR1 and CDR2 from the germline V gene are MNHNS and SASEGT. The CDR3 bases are TGTGCCAGCAGTGCCTCAAAGCGAGGGGGCACAGATACGCAGTATTTT. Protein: CASSASKRGGTDTQYF.

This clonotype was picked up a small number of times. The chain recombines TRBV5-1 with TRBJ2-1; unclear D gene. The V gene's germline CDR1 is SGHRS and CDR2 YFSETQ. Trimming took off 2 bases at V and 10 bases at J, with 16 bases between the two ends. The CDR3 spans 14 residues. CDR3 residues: CASSLGLQAAEQFF. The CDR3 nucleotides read TGCGCCAGCAGCTTAGGCCTCCAGGCGGCCGAGCAGTTCTTC.

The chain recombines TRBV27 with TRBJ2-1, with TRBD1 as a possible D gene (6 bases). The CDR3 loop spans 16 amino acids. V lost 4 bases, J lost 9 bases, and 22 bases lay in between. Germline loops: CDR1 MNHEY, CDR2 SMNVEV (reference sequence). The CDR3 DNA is TGTGCCAGCAGTTCCCCAGGGGTGCTAGAAGGGACTGAGCAGTTCTTC. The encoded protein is CASSSPGVLEGTEQFF.

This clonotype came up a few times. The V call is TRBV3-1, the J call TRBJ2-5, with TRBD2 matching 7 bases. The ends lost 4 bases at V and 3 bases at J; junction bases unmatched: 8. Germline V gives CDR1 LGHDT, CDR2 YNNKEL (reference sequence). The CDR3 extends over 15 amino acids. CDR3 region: CASSPRRGNKETQYF. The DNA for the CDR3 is TGTGCCAGCAGCCCCCGGCGGGGGAATAAAGAGACCCAGTACTTC.

The chain's CDR3 is CASSPPGSVTQYF. CDR3 coding DNA: TGTGCCAGCTCACCACCGGGCTCTGTTACGCAGTATTTT. V gene TRBV18 combines with J gene TRBJ2-3; no clear D. V lost 0 bases and J lost 8, with 9 bases in between. The CDR3 runs to 13 residues. The germline V gene encodes CDR1 KGHSH and CDR2 LQKENI.

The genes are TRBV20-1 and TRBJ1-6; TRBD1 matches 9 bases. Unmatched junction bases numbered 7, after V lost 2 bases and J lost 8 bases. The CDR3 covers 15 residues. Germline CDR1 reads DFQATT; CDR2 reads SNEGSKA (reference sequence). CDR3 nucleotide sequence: TGCAGTGCTAGACACCCACAGGGGGCTCATTCACCCCTCCACTTT. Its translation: CSARHPQGAHSPLHF.

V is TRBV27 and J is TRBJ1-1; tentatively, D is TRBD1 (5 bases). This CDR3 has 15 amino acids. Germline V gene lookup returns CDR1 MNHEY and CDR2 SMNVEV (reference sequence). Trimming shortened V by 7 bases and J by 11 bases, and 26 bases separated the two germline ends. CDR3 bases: TGTGCCAGCATTCCTACTCAGACAGTGAGGGTTCAGGCTTTCTTT. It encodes CASIPTQTVRVQAFF.

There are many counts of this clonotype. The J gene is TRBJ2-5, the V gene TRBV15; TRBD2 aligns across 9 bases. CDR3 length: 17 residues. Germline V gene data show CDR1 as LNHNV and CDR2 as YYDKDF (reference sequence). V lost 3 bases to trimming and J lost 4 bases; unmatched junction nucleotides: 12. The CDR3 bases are TGTGCCACCAGCAGCTCCCTAGCGGGGTGGAGCGGAGAGACCCAGTACTTC. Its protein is CATSSSLAGWSGETQYF.

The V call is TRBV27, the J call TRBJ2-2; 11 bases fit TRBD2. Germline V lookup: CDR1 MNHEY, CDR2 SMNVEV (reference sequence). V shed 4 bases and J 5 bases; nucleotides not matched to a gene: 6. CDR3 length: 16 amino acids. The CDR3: CASSSTTSGVTGELFF. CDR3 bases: TGTGCCAGCAGTTCCACGACTAGCGGGGTGACCGGGGAGCTGTTTTTT.

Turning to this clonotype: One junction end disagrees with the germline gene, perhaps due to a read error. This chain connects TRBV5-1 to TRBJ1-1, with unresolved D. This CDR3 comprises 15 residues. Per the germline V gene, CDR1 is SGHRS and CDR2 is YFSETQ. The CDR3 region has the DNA TGCACCAGCAGCTTGGGTCCGGGGAAGAACACTGAAGCTTTCTTT. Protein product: CTSSLGPGKNTEAFF.

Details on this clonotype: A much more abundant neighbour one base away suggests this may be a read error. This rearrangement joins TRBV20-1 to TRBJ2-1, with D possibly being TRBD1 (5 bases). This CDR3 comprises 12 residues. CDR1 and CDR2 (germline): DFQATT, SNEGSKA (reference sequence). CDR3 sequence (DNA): TGCAGGGCTCCGCGACAGCTCAATGAGCAGTTCTTC. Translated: CRAPRQLNEQFF.

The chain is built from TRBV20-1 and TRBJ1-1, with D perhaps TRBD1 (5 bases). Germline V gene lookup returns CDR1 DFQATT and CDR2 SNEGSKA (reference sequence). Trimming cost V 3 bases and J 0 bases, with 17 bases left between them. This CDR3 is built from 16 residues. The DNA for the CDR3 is TGCAGTGCTAGGACCAGGGAACCGTTCATGAACACTGAAGCTTTCTTT. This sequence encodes CSARTREPFMNTEAFF.

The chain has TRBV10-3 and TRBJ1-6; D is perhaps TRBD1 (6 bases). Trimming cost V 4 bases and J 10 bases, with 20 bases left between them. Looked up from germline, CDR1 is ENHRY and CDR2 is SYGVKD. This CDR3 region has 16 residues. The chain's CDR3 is CAISAAGGRNGSPLHF. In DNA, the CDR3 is TGTGCCATCAGTGCCGCGGGGGGCAGGAATGGATCACCCCTCCACTTT.